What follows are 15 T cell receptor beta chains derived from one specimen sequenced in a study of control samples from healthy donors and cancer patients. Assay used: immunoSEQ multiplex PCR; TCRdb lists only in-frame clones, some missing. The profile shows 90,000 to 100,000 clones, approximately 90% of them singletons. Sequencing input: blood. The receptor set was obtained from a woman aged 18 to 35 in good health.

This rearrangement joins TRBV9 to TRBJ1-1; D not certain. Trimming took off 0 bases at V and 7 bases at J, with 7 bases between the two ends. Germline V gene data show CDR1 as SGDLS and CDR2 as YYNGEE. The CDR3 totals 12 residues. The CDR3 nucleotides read TGTGCCAGCAGCGTAGGTGGGGTTGAAGCTTTCTTT. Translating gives CASSVGGVEAFF.

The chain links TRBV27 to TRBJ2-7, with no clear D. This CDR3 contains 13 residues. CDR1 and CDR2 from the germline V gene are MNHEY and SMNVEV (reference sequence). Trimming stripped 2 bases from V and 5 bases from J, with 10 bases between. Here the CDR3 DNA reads TGTGCCAGCAGTTTAACACGGTTCCACGAGCAGTACTTC. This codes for CASSLTRFHEQYF.

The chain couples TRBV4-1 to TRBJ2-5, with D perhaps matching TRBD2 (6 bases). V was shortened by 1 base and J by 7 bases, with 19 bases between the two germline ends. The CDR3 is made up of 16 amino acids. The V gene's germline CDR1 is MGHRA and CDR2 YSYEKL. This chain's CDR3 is CASSQARDQRRGTQYF. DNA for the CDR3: TGCGCCAGCAGCCAAGCCCGGGATCAGCGGAGGGGGACCCAGTACTTC.

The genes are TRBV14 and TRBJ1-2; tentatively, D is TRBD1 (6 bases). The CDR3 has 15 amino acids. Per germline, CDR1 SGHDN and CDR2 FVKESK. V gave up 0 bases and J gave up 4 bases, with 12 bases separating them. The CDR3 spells CASSQEGRGPYGYTF. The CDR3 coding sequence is TGTGCCAGCAGCCAAGAAGGTCGGGGGCCCTATGGCTACACCTTC.

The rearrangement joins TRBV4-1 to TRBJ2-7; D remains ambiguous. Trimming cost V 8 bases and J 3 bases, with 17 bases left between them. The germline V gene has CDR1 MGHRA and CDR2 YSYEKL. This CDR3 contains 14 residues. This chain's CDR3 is CASGVRSEGYEQYF. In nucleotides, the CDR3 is TGCGCCAGCGGGGTAAGGTCGGAAGGCTACGAGCAGTACTTC.

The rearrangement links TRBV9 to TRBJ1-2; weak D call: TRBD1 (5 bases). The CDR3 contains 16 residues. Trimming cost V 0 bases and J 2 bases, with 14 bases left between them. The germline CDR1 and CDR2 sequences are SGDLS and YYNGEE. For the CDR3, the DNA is TGTGCCAGCAGCGTAGCCCCCGACGGGGGGAACTATGGCTACACCTTC. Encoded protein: CASSVAPDGGNYGYTF.

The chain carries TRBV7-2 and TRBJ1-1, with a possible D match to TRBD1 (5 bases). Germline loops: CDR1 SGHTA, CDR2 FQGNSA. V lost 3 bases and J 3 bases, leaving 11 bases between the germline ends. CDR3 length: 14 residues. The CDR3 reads CASSFWGPHTEAFF. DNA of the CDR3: TGTGCCAGCAGCTTTTGGGGACCCCACACTGAAGCTTTCTTT.

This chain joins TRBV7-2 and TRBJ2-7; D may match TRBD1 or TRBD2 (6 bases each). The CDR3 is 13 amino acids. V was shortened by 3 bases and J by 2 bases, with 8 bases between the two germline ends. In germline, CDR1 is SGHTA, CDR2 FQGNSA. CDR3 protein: CASSFGGPYEQYF. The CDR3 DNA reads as TGTGCCAGCAGCTTTGGGGGGCCCTACGAGCAGTACTTC.

As DNA, the CDR3 is TGTGCCAGCAGCTCCTTGTGGGGGAGCTCTGGAAACACCATATATTTT. Translation gives CASSSLWGSSGNTIYF. The chain has TRBV27 and TRBJ1-3; D possibly corresponds to TRBD1 (5 bases). The V end lost 6 bases, the J end lost 0 bases, and 15 bases lay between the germline ends. CDR1 and CDR2 from the germline V gene are MNHEY and SMNVEV (reference sequence). This CDR3 has 16 amino acids.

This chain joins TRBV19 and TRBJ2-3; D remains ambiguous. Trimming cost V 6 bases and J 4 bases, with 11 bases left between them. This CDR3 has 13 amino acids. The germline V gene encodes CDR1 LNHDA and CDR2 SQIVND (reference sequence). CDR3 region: CASRELMADTQYF. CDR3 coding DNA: TGTGCCAGTAGGGAGCTAATGGCAGATACGCAGTATTTT.

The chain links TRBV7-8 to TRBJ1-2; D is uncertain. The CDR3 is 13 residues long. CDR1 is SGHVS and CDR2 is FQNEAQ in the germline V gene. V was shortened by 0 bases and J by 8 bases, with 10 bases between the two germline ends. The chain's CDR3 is CASSLAPGSGYTF. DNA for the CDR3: TGTGCCAGCAGCTTAGCGCCGGGGTCCGGCTACACCTTC. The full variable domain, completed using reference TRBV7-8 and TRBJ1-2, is GAGVSQSPRYKVAKRGQDVALRCDPISGHVSLFWYQQALGQGPEFLTYFQNEAQLDKSGLPSDRFFAERPEGSVSTLKIQRTQQEDSAVYLCASSLAPGSGYTFGSGTRLTVV.

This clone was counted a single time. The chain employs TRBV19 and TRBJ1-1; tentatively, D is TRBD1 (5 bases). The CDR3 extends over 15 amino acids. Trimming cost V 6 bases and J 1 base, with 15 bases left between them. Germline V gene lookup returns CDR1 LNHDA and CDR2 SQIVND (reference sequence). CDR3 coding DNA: TGTGCCAGTAGCCTTCTCCTGGGGGGGAACACTGAAGCTTTCTTT. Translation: CASSLLLGGNTEAFF.

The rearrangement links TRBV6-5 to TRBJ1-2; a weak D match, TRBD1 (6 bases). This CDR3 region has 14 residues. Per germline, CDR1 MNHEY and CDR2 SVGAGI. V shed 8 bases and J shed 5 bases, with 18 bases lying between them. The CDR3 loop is CASSLEDSDYGYTF. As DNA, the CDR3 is TGTGCCAGCTCACTCGAGGACAGCGATTATGGCTACACCTTC.

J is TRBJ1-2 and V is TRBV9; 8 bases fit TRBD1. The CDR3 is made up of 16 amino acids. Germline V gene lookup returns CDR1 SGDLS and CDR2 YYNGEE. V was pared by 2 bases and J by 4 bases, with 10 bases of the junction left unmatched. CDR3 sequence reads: CASSVGGTGVSYGYTF. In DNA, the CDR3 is TGTGCCAGCAGCGTTGGGGGGACAGGTGTAAGCTATGGCTACACCTTC.

The CDR3 DNA is TGTGCCAGCAGAAGGCGAAATTCCTACGAGCAGTACTTC. Amino acids: CASRRRNSYEQYF. The V call is TRBV6-6, the J call TRBJ2-7, with D hard to call. Germline-derived CDR1 and CDR2 are MNHNY and SVGAGI (reference sequence). This CDR3 is 13 amino acids long. Deletions cut 6 bases from V and 1 base from J, with 10 bases between.